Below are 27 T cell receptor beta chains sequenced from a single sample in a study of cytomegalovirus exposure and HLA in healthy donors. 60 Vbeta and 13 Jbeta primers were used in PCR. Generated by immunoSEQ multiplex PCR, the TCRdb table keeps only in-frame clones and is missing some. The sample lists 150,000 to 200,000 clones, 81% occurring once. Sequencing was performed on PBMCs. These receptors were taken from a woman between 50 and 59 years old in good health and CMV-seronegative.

This CDR3 is CASSSGLYGYGYTF. Written as DNA, the CDR3 is TGTGCCAGCAGTTCAGGGTTATATGGCTATGGCTACACCTTC. This chain links TRBV28 with TRBJ1-2; a possible D gene is TRBD1 (5 bases). This CDR3 has 14 residues. CDR1 is MDHEN and CDR2 is SYDVKM in the germline V gene. V shed 4 bases and J shed 4 bases, with 13 bases lying between them.

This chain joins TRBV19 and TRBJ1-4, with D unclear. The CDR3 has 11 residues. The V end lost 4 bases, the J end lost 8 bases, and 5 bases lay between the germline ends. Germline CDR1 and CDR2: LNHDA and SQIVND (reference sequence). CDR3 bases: TGTGCCAGTAGTACGACAGAAAAACTGTTTTTT. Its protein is CASSTTEKLFF.

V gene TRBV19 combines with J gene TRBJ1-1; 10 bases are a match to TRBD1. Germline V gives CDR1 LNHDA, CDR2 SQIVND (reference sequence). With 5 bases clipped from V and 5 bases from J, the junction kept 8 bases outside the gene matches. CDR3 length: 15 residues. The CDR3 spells CASSGWTGGETEAFF. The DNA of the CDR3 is TGTGCCAGTAGTGGGTGGACAGGGGGGGAGACTGAAGCTTTCTTT.

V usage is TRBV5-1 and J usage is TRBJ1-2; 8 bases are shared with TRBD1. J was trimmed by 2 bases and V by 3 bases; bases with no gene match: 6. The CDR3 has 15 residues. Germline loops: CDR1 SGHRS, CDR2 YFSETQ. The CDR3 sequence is CASSSGQGWNYGYTF. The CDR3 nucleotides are TGCGCCAGCAGCTCAGGACAGGGTTGGAACTATGGCTACACCTTC.

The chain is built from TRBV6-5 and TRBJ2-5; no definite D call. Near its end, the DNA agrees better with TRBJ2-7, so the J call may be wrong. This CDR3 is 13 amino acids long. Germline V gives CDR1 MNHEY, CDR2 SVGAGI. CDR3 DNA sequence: TGTGCCAGCAGTTACAACCGAAACTACGAGCAGTACTTC. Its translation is CASSYNRNYEQYF.

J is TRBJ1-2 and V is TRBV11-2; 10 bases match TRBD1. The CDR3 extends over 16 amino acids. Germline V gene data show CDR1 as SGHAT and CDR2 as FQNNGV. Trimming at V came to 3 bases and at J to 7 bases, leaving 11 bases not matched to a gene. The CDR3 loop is CASSFGTGASFSGYTF. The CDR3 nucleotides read TGTGCCAGCAGCTTCGGGACAGGGGCCTCATTTTCTGGCTACACCTTC. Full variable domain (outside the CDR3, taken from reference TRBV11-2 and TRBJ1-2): EAGVAQSPRYKIIEKRQSVAFWCNPISGHATLYWYQQILGQGPKLLIQFQNNGVVDDSQLPKDRFSAERLKGVDSTLKIQPAKLEDSAVYLCASSFGTGASFSGYTFGSGTRLTVV.

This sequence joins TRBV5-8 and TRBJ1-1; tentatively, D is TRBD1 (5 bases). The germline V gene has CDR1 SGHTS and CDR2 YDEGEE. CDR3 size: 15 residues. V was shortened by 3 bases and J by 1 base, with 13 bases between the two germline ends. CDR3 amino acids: CASSSLRVGNTEAFF. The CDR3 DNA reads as TGTGCCAGCAGCTCGCTCAGGGTAGGGAACACTGAAGCTTTCTTT.

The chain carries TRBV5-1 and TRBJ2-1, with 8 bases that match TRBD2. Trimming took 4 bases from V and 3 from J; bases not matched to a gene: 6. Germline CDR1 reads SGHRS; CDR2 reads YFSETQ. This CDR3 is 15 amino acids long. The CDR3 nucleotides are TGCGCCAGCAGCCCCAGCGGGGGAGACTACAATGAGCAGTTCTTC. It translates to CASSPSGGDYNEQFF.

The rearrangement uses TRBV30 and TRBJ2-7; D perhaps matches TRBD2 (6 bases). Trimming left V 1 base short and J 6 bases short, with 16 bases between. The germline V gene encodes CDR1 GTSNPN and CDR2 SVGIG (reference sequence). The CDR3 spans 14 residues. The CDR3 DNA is TGTGCCTGGAGTGCCGGGTTAGCGGCCTCCGAGCAGTACTTC. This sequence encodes CAWSAGLAASEQYF.

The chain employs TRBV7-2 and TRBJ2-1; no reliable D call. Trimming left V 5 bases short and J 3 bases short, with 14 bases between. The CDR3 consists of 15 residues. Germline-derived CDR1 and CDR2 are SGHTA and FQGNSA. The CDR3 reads CASSPGSDIYNEQFF. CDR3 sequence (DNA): TGTGCCAGCAGCCCCGGATCTGACATCTACAATGAGCAGTTCTTC.

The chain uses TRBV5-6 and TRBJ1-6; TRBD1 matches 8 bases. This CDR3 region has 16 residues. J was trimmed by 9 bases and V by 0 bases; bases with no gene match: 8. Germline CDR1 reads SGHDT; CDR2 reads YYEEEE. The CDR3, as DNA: TGTGCCAGCAGCTTGGATACAGGGGGGGTAGCTTCACCCCTCCACTTT. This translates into CASSLDTGGVASPLHF.

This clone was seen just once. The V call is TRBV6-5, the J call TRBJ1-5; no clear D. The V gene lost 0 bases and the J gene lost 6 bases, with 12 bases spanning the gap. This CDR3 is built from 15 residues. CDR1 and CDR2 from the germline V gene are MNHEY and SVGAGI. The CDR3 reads CASSYSVAVGQPQHF. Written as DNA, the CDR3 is TGTGCCAGCAGTTACTCGGTGGCGGTAGGTCAGCCCCAGCATTTT.

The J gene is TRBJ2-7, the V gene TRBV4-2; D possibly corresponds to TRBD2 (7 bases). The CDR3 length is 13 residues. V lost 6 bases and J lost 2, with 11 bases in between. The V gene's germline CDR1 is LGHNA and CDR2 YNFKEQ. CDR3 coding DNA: TGTGCCAGCAGTAGGGGGGGGGCCTACGAGCAGTACTTC. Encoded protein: CASSRGGAYEQYF.

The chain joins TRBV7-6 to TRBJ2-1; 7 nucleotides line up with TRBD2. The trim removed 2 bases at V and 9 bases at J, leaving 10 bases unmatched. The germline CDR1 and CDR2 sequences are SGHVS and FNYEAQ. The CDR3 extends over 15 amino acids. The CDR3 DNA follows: TGTGCCAGCAGCTTATATCGGGAGGACGTCTCTGAGCAGTTCTTC. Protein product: CASSLYREDVSEQFF. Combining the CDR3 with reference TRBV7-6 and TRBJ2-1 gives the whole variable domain GAGVSQSPRYKVTKRGQDVALRCDPISGHVSLYWYRQALGQGPEFLTYFNYEAQQDKSGLPNDRFSAERPEGSISTLTIQRTEQRDSAMYRCASSLYREDVSEQFFGPGTRLTVL.

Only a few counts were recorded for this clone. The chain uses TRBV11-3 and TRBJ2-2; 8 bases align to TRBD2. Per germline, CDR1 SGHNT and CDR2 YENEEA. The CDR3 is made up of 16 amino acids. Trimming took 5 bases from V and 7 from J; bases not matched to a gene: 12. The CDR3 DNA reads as TGTGCCAGCAGCCCGAACCGGGGGGGCCCCATCGGGGAGCTGTTTTTT. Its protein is CASSPNRGGPIGELFF.

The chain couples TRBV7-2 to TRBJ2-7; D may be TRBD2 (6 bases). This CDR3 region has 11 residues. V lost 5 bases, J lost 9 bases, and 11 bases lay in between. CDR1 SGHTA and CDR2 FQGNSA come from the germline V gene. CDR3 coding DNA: TGTGCCAGCAGCCCCCGGGACTTGCAGTACTTC. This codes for CASSPRDLQYF.

The CDR3 DNA sequence: TGTGCCAGCAACCCTAACAGGGGAGGATGGAACATTCAGTACTTC. Its translation: CASNPNRGGWNIQYF. V and J are TRBV6-1 and TRBJ2-4, with D perhaps TRBD1 (7 bases). The CDR3 is made up of 15 amino acids. Germline V gene sequence: CDR1 MNHNS, CDR2 SASEGT. V lost 7 bases and J 7 bases, leaving 20 bases between the germline ends.

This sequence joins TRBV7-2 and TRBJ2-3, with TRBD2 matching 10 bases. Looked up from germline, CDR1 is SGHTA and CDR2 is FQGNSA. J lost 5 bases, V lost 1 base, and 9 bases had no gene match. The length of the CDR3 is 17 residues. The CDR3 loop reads CASSLVPSGSVGDTQYF. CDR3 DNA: TGTGCCAGCAGCTTAGTCCCTAGCGGGAGTGTTGGAGATACGCAGTATTTT.

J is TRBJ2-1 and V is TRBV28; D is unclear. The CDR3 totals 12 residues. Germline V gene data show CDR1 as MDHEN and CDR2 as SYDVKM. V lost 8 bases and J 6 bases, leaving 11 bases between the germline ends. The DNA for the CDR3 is TGTGCCAGCTCGAGGCCAGCCAATGAGCAGTTCTTC. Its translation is CASSRPANEQFF.

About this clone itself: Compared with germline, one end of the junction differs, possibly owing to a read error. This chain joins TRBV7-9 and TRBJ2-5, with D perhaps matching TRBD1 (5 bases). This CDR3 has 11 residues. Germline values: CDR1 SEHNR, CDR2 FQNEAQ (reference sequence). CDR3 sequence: CACRVRETQYF. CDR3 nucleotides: TGTGCCTGCAGGGTGCGAGAGACCCAGTACTTC. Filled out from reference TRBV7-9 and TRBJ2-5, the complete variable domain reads DTGVSQNPRHKITKRGQNVTFRCDPISEHNRLYWYRQTLGQGPEFLTYFQNEAQLEKSRLLSDRFSAERPKGSFSTLEIQRTEQGDSAMYLCACRVRETQYFGPGTRLLVL.

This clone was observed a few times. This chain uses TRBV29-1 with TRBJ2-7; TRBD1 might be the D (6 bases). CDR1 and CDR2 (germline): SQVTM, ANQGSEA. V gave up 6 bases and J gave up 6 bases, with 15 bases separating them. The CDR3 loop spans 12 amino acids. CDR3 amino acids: CSVAGTPLEQYF. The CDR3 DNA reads TGCAGCGTGGCCGGGACACCCCTCGAGCAGTACTTC.

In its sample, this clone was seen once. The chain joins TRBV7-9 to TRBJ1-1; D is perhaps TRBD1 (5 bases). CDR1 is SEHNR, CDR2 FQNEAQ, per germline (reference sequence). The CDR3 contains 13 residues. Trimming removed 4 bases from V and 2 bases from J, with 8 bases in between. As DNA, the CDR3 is TGTGCCAGCAGCTACCAGGGTAACACTGAAGCTTTCTTT. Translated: CASSYQGNTEAFF.

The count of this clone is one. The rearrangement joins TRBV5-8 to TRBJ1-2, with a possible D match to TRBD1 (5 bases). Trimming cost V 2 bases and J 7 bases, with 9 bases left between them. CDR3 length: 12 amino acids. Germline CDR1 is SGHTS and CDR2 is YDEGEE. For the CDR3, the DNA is TGTGCCAGCAGCTTATCAGGGTTTGGCTACACCTTC. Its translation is CASSLSGFGYTF.

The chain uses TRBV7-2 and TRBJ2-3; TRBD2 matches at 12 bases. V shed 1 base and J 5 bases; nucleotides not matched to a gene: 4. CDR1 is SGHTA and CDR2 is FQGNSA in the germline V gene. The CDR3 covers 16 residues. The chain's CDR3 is CASSLELAGGIDTQYF. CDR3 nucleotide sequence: TGTGCCAGCAGCTTAGAACTAGCGGGGGGCATAGATACGCAGTATTTT.

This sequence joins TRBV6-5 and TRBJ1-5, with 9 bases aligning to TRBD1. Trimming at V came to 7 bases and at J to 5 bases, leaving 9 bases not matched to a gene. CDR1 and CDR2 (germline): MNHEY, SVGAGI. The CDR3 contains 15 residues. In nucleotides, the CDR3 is TGTGCCAGCACCAGAAGACAGGGGGGCGATCAGCCCCAGCATTTT. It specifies CASTRRQGGDQPQHF.

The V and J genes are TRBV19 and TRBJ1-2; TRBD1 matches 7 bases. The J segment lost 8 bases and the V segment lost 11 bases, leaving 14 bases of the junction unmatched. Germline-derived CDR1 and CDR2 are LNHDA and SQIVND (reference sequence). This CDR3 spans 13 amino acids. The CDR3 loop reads CACRDRTGGGYTF. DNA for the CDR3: TGTGCCTGCCGGGATCGGACAGGAGGCGGCTACACCTTC.

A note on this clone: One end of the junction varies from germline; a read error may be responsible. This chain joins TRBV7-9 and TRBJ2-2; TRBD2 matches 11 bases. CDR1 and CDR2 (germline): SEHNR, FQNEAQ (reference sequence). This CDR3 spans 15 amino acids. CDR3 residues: CSSSPGLAVTGELFF. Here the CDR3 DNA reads TGTTCCAGCAGCCCGGGACTAGCGGTCACCGGGGAGCTGTTTTTT.